These 10 T cell receptor beta chains were sequenced from one sample in a study of siplizumab effects on memory and regulatory T cells. TCRdb keeps only in-frame clones here, not all; method: immunoSEQ multiplex PCR. The table lists approximately 50,000 clones, approximately 93% of them singletons. The specimen sequenced was CD8+ T cells sorted from blood. The receptors were sampled from a human donor in good health.

The chain couples TRBV4-2 to TRBJ2-7, with 7 bases matching TRBD2. The CDR3 totals 17 residues. V was pared by 1 base and J by 7 bases, with 16 bases of the junction left unmatched. Germline V gene data show CDR1 as LGHNA and CDR2 as YNFKEQ. CDR3 sequence (DNA): TGTGCCAGCAGCCAAGTTGGGCTAGCGGCGGGTGGGGGGGAGCAGTACTTC. It translates to CASSQVGLAAGGGEQYF.

The chain joins TRBV27 to TRBJ2-3, with TRBD2 identical over 8 bases. Trimming took 4 bases from V and 3 from J; bases not matched to a gene: 6. The CDR3 is 15 amino acids. Germline V lookup: CDR1 MNHEY, CDR2 SMNVEV (reference sequence). The CDR3 loop reads CASSSPGGGTDTQYF. For the CDR3, the DNA is TGTGCCAGCAGTTCTCCGGGAGGGGGTACAGATACGCAGTATTTT.

V is TRBV10-3 and J is TRBJ2-3; the D gene is possibly TRBD1 (7 bases). The CDR3 extends over 17 amino acids. Germline CDR1 ENHRY, CDR2 SYGVKD. With 8 bases removed from V and 1 base from J, the gap between germline ends came to 22 bases. The DNA for the CDR3 is TGTGCCATCGGAGGGGGACAGTTTACAGGTGGCACAGATACGCAGTATTTT. Amino acids: CAIGGGQFTGGTDTQYF.

The CDR3 spells CASSLKGGLEQFF. The CDR3 bases are TGTGCCAGCAGCCTGAAAGGGGGTCTTGAGCAGTTCTTC. The rearrangement joins TRBV14 to TRBJ2-1, with TRBD1 as a possible D gene (6 bases). CDR3 size: 13 residues. Germline CDR1 SGHDN, CDR2 FVKESK. V was trimmed by 4 bases and J by 9 bases, leaving 13 bases between them.

The chain has TRBV5-4 and TRBJ1-1; D uncertain. CDR3 length equals 12 residues. Germline V gene sequence: CDR1 SGHNT, CDR2 YYREEE (reference sequence). V was pared by 4 bases and J by 5 bases, with 9 bases between. In DNA form, the CDR3 reads TGTGCCAGCAGCATTCGTAAAACTGAAGCTTTCTTT. It translates to CASSIRKTEAFF.

This clone was detected only once. The CDR3 sequence: CASSLDIKNIQYF. The CDR3, as DNA: TGTGCCAGCAGCTTGGACATCAAAAACATTCAGTACTTC. The V call is TRBV5-4, the J call TRBJ2-4; D is undetermined. Between the trimmed V and J ends, which lost 0 bases and 3 bases, there was a span of 4 bases. Germline-derived CDR1 and CDR2 are SGHNT and YYREEE (reference sequence). This CDR3 spans 13 amino acids.

The J gene is TRBJ2-6, the V gene TRBV19; D gene unclear. V was shortened by 10 bases and J by 0 bases, with 13 bases between the two germline ends. Germline CDR1 is LNHDA and CDR2 is SQIVND (reference sequence). The CDR3 contains 15 residues. CDR3 sequence: CATASFGSGANVLTF. The CDR3 coding sequence is TGTGCCACAGCTTCGTTTGGCTCTGGGGCCAACGTCCTGACTTTC.

This rearrangement joins TRBV7-3 to TRBJ1-1; D unclear. Trimming pared 5 bases from V and 0 bases from J, leaving 16 bases between. Germline V gene data show CDR1 as SGHTA and CDR2 as FQGTGA. The CDR3 length is 16 residues. Written as DNA, the CDR3 is TGTGCCAGCAGCGAAAGTCACCGGATCATGAACACTGAAGCTTTCTTT. Amino acid sequence: CASSESHRIMNTEAFF. Full variable domain (missing parts from reference TRBV7-3 and TRBJ1-1): GAGVSQTPSNKVTEKGKYVELRCDPISGHTALYWYRQSLGQGPEFLIYFQGTGAADDSGLPNDRFFAVRPEGSVSTLKIQRTERGDSAVYLCASSESHRIMNTEAFFGQGTRLTVV.

The CDR3 DNA sequence: TGCGCCAGCAGCCAAGATGTCAGGGGCGACTATGGCTACACCTTC. It yields the protein CASSQDVRGDYGYTF. The genes are TRBV4-1 and TRBJ1-2; D is possibly TRBD1 (6 bases). This CDR3 spans 15 amino acids. The germline V gene has CDR1 MGHRA and CDR2 YSYEKL. Trimming left V 0 bases short and J 3 bases short, with 11 bases between.

The count of this clone is one. The rearrangement joins TRBV5-6 to TRBJ2-7; 8 bases fit TRBD1. The CDR3 has 14 residues. The J segment lost 6 bases and the V segment lost 2 bases, leaving 7 bases of the junction unmatched. Germline CDR1 and CDR2: SGHDT and YYEEEE. CDR3 DNA: TGTGCCAGCAGCTTAGAGGACAGGGTCCGCGAGCAGTACTTC. Its translation: CASSLEDRVREQYF. Drawing the rest from reference TRBV5-6 and TRBJ2-7, the complete variable domain is DAGVTQSPTHLIKTRGQQVTLRCSPKSGHDTVSWYQQALGQGPQFIFQYYEEEERQRGNFPDRFSGHQFPNYSSELNVNALLLGDSALYLCASSLEDRVREQYFGPGTRLTVT.